One sample yielded the 17 T cell receptor beta chains listed below, sequenced in a study of blood T cell repertoires in COVID-19. Clones were sequenced by immunoSEQ multiplex PCR, and TCRdb holds only the in-frame ones, with some missing. The table includes approximately 150,000 clones, just over 85% detected once. The sequencing input was peripheral blood. The receptors stem from a woman aged 60 to 75 with acute or convalescent COVID-19.

CDR3 sequence (DNA): TGTGCCAGCAGTCCGGGACTAGCGTTTGGAGAGACCCAGTACTTC. Its protein is CASSPGLAFGETQYF. The chain uses TRBV7-3 and TRBJ2-5; 10 nucleotides align to TRBD2. Germline trimming cut 6 bases from V and 4 bases from J; bases unmatched to any gene: 8. Germline-derived CDR1 and CDR2 are SGHTA and FQGTGA. The CDR3 totals 15 residues.

The chain joins TRBV2 to TRBJ2-6; possibly TRBD2 for D (6 bases). Trimming cost V 6 bases and J 0 bases, with 9 bases left between them. This CDR3 is 15 amino acids long. CDR1 is SNHLY and CDR2 is FYNNEI in the germline V gene. CDR3 loop: CASRGRTSGANVLTF. The DNA for the CDR3 is TGTGCCAGCAGGGGGAGGACCTCTGGGGCCAACGTCCTGACTTTC.

The rearrangement joins TRBV29-1 to TRBJ1-2, with 7 bases lining up with TRBD1. Germline loops: CDR1 SQVTM, CDR2 ANQGSEA. CDR3 size: 11 residues. The trim removed 7 bases at V and 3 bases at J, leaving 2 bases unmatched. The CDR3 DNA is TGCAGCGCCGGGACAGACTATGGCTACACCTTC. Protein: CSAGTDYGYTF.

The V call is TRBV7-2, the J call TRBJ1-2; TRBD1 matches at 8 bases. V shed 5 bases, J shed 6 bases, and the junction held 11 bases outside the gene matches. Looked up from germline, CDR1 is SGHTA and CDR2 is FQGNSA. The CDR3 contains 15 residues. CDR3 loop: CASSGRQGTMDGYTF. CDR3 coding DNA: TGTGCCAGCAGCGGGAGACAGGGGACGATGGATGGCTACACCTTC.

J is TRBJ2-3 and V is TRBV6-4, with 9 positions matching TRBD2. The germline CDR1 and CDR2 sequences are MRHNA and SNTAGT. This CDR3 region has 14 residues. J gave up 4 bases and V 6 bases, and 5 bases lay outside the gene matches. Here the CDR3 DNA reads TGTGCCAGCAGCCCGGGACTAGCTTCAGATACGCAGTATTTT. Its protein is CASSPGLASDTQYF.

This chain uses TRBV28 with TRBJ2-7, with TRBD2 matching over 11 bases. The germline CDR1 and CDR2 sequences are MDHEN and SYDVKM. Trimming removed 6 bases from V and 0 bases from J; junction bases left unmatched: 4. This CDR3 has 15 residues. Here the CDR3 reads CASSTLAGVSYEQYF. The CDR3 region has the DNA TGTGCCAGCAGCACACTAGCGGGAGTCTCCTACGAGCAGTACTTC.

The chain is built from TRBV29-1 and TRBJ2-3, with TRBD1 matching over 12 bases. Germline assignment: CDR1 SQVTM and CDR2 ANQGSEA. This CDR3 is built from 15 residues. Losses at the gene ends were 7 bases for V and 1 base for J; bases not matched to a gene: 6. As DNA, the CDR3 is TGCAGCGATGCGGGACAGGGGGCAGGCACAGATACGCAGTATTTT. This gives the protein CSDAGQGAGTDTQYF.

The V gene is TRBV7-2, the J gene TRBJ1-4; D possibly corresponds to TRBD1 (5 bases). Trimming removed 11 bases from V and 7 bases from J, with 20 bases in between. CDR1 is SGHTA, CDR2 FQGNSA, per germline. This CDR3 is 14 amino acids long. This CDR3 reads CASRRGGSGEKLFF. As DNA, the CDR3 is TGTGCCTCCCGAAGGGGCGGCTCCGGTGAAAAACTGTTTTTT.

This rearrangement joins TRBV19 to TRBJ1-6; D not resolved. The CDR3 is 16 amino acids. Trimming removed 6 bases at V and 9 bases at J, with 21 bases between. Germline loops: CDR1 LNHDA, CDR2 SQIVND (reference sequence). CDR3 bases: TGTGCCAGTAGCGTACGCGCTAAAGAGGTCACTTCACCCCTCCACTTT. Translating gives CASSVRAKEVTSPLHF.

V gene TRBV28 combines with J gene TRBJ1-2; TRBD1 might be the D (5 bases). The length of the CDR3 is 14 residues. V gave up 1 base and J gave up 3 bases, with 9 bases separating them. Germline-derived CDR1 and CDR2 are MDHEN and SYDVKM. CDR3 in DNA: TGTGCCAGCAGTTTATCGGGCAGGGACTATGGCTACACCTTC. Translated, it gives CASSLSGRDYGYTF.

This chain links TRBV7-9 with TRBJ2-7; 7 nucleotides match TRBD2. The CDR3 length is 14 residues. Germline CDR1 reads SEHNR; CDR2 reads FQNEAQ (reference sequence). V lost 5 bases to trimming and J lost 6 bases; unmatched junction nucleotides: 10. The CDR3 loop reads CASSERERGGEQYF. For the CDR3, the DNA is TGTGCCAGCAGCGAGCGTGAGCGGGGCGGCGAGCAGTACTTC.

The rearrangement joins TRBV30 to TRBJ1-5, with D hard to call. Germline V gene lookup returns CDR1 GTSNPN and CDR2 SVGIG (reference sequence). The CDR3 spans 17 residues. V lost 0 bases to trimming and J lost 0 bases, with 15 bases between them. The CDR3 sequence: CAWSVTFERHSNQPQHF. In DNA form, the CDR3 reads TGTGCCTGGAGTGTCACCTTCGAGAGGCATAGCAATCAGCCCCAGCATTTT.

The J gene is TRBJ2-6, the V gene TRBV7-2, with D perhaps TRBD1 (5 bases). The CDR3 length is 16 residues. Germline values: CDR1 SGHTA, CDR2 FQGNSA. Trimming cost V 4 bases and J 0 bases, with 10 bases left between them. CDR3 sequence (DNA): TGTGCCAGCAGCTCCCAAGGGGCCTCTGGGGCCAACGTCCTGACTTTC. Encoded protein: CASSSQGASGANVLTF.

The rearrangement links TRBV11-2 to TRBJ2-7, with TRBD1 identical over 9 bases. This CDR3 has 14 amino acids. Trimming at V came to 6 bases and at J to 7 bases, leaving 10 bases not matched to a gene. Germline V gives CDR1 SGHAT, CDR2 FQNNGV. The CDR3 DNA reads as TGTGCCAGCAGACCTACAGGGGGCATCGGGGAGCAGTACTTC. It yields the protein CASRPTGGIGEQYF. The full variable domain, with the rest looked up from reference TRBV11-2 and TRBJ2-7, is EAGVAQSPRYKIIEKRQSVAFWCNPISGHATLYWYQQILGQGPKLLIQFQNNGVVDDSQLPKDRFSAERLKGVDSTLKIQPAKLEDSAVYLCASRPTGGIGEQYFGPGTRLTVT.

The rearrangement links TRBV4-3 to TRBJ2-2; a weak D match, TRBD1 (6 bases). Trimming removed 5 bases from V and 7 bases from J, with 17 bases in between. This CDR3 is built from 15 residues. Germline loops: CDR1 LGHNA, CDR2 YSLEER. Here the CDR3 reads CASSSRGLGGGELFF. CDR3 sequence (DNA): TGCGCCAGCAGCAGCAGGGGATTAGGGGGCGGGGAGCTGTTTTTT.

The rearrangement uses TRBV7-2 and TRBJ1-4, with 11 bases aligning to TRBD1. J was trimmed by 4 bases and V by 5 bases; bases with no gene match: 6. The CDR3 is 16 residues long. Germline loops: CDR1 SGHTA, CDR2 FQGNSA. In nucleotides, the CDR3 is TGTGCCAGCAGCCCAGGGACAGGGGGTGATAATGAAAAACTGTTTTTT. As protein: CASSPGTGGDNEKLFF. Supplemented by reference TRBV7-2 and TRBJ1-4, the full variable domain reads GAGVSQSPSNKVTEKGKDVELRCDPISGHTALYWYRQSLGQGLEFLIYFQGNSAPDKSGLPSDRFSAERTGGSVSTLTIQRTQQEDSAVYLCASSPGTGGDNEKLFFGSGTQLSVL.

This clone was seen a single time. The rearrangement uses TRBV7-9 and TRBJ2-1; 9 nucleotides align to TRBD2. Germline V gives CDR1 SEHNR, CDR2 FQNEAQ (reference sequence). This CDR3 contains 14 residues. Trimming removed 3 bases from V and 8 bases from J; junction bases left unmatched: 5. CDR3 region: CASSFSRTSDEQFF. The CDR3 nucleotides are TGTGCCAGCAGCTTTTCCCGGACTAGCGATGAGCAGTTCTTC.